The 3 T cell receptor beta chains below come from one sample, sequenced in a study of blood T cell repertoires in COVID-19. Only in-frame clones appear in the TCRdb table, and some are missing; sequencing was by immunoSEQ multiplex PCR. The table shows some 38,000 clones, with about nine tenths occurring only once. The specimen was peripheral blood. Receptor source: a woman in her twenties or thirties in a cohort sampled during active COVID-19.

The CDR3 sequence: CASSTTGMNSPLHF. The CDR3 DNA reads TGTGCCAGCTCAACGACAGGGATGAATTCACCCCTCCACTTT. The chain recombines TRBV18 with TRBJ1-6; 7 nucleotides agree with TRBD1. There are 14 residues in the CDR3. Per germline, CDR1 KGHSH and CDR2 LQKENI. The J segment lost 7 bases and the V segment lost 5 bases, leaving 5 bases of the junction unmatched.

CDR3 loop: CASSFLPPGQGYEQYF. The DNA of the CDR3 is TGTGCCAGCAGCTTTCTACCACCGGGACAGGGGTACGAGCAGTACTTC. This chain links TRBV5-5 with TRBJ2-7, with 10 bases lining up with TRBD1. The J segment lost 4 bases and the V segment lost 2 bases, leaving 9 bases of the junction unmatched. This CDR3 is built from 16 residues. The germline V gene encodes CDR1 SGHKS and CDR2 YYEKEE (reference sequence).

The rearrangement links TRBV28 to TRBJ2-7, with D maybe TRBD2 (6 bases). Trimming shortened V by 6 bases and J by 3 bases, and 15 bases separated the two germline ends. CDR1 and CDR2 from the germline V gene are MDHEN and SYDVKM. The CDR3 is 14 residues long. CDR3: CASSPPGEDYEQYF. In DNA, the CDR3 is TGTGCCAGCAGCCCCCCGGGAGAAGACTACGAGCAGTACTTC. Full variable domain (rest looked up from reference TRBV28 and TRBJ2-7): DVKVTQSSRYLVKRTGEKVFLECVQDMDHENMFWYRQDPGLGLRLIYFSYDVKMKEKGDIPEGYSVSREKKERFSLILESASTNQTSMYLCASSPPGEDYEQYFGPGTRLTVT.